This T cell receptor beta chain was profiled in a study of cytomegalovirus exposure and HLA in healthy donors. In the study overall: Samples from HLA-typed donors yielded about 85 million unique TCRs in an early data release.

CDR1 is LNHNV and CDR2 is YYDKDF in the germline V gene (reference sequence). CDR3 length: 15 residues. V was clipped by 1 base and J by 0 bases, with 8 bases between them. The primer mix had 60 Vbeta and 13 Jbeta primers. Profiled with immunoSEQ multiplex PCR; TCRdb holds only in-frame clones, not every one. This sample has approximately 100,000 clones; approximately 80% occur once, and the top ten carry 4.1%. Study results and caveats: Follow-up analysis found HLA locus-dependent TCR association rates, highest for DRB1 and lowest for HLA-C. Per a later analysis, HLA-associated TCR beta chains showed more clonal expansion than other, equally common TCR beta chains. Researchers catalogued under 200 TCR beta chains as cytomegalovirus-associated.

As to this clone: What it recognizes is unknown.

Input material: PBMCs. The clonotype comes from a woman aged 40 to 50 in good health and CMV-seropositive. The chain is built from TRBV15 and TRBJ2-3, with D possibly TRBD2 on 5 matching bases. The chain's CDR3 is CATSRVGSSTDTQYF. The CDR3 coding sequence is TGTGCCACCAGCAGAGTGGGGAGTAGCACAGATACGCAGTATTTT.